This T cell receptor (beta chain) was recorded in a study of graft-versus-host responses after intestinal transplantation. Comment on this clone: Its antigen is unidentified.

Sequencing used immunoSEQ multiplex PCR; TCRdb keeps in-frame clones, though not all of them. The sample has 80,000 to 100,000 clones, 85% to 90% seen once. Notes on the study in general: Among recipient marrow samples, GvH clones were found; some appeared first in ileum or blood. HvG clone declines early post-transplant were associated with peak circulating GvH levels. Within allografts, high graft-versus-host to host-versus-graft clonal ratios were seen among patients with graft-donor T cell macrochimerism.

V lost 8 bases, J lost 8 bases, and 0 bases stayed unmatched. The CDR3 consists of 12 residues. In germline, CDR1 is MNHEY, CDR2 SVGAGI. V usage is TRBV6-5 and J usage is TRBJ1-4; 12 nucleotides align to TRBD1. This clonotype was obtained from a human donor who received an intestinal transplant. The sequencing used unstimulated CD4+ T cells sorted from spleen or lymph node cells, collected before intestinal transplant. As DNA, the CDR3 is TGTGCCAGCGGGACAGGGGGCGAAAAACTGTTTTTT. The encoded protein is CASGTGGEKLFF.